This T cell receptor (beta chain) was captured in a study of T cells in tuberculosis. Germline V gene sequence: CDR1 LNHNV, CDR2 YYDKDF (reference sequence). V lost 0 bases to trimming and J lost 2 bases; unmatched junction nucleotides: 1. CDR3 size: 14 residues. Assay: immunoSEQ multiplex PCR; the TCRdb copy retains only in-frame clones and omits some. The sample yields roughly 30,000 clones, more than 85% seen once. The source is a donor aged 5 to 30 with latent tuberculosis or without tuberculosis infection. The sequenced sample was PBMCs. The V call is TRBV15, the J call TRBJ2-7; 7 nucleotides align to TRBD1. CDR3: CATSREDRPYEQYF. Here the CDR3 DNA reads TGTGCCACCAGCAGAGAGGACAGGCCCTACGAGCAGTACTTC. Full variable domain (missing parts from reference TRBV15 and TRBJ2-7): DAMVIQNPRYQVTQFGKPVTLSCSQTLNHNVMYWYQQKSSQAPKLLFHYYDKDFNNEADTPDNFQSRRPNTSFCFLDIRSPGLGDTAMYLCATSREDRPYEQYFGPGTRLTVT.